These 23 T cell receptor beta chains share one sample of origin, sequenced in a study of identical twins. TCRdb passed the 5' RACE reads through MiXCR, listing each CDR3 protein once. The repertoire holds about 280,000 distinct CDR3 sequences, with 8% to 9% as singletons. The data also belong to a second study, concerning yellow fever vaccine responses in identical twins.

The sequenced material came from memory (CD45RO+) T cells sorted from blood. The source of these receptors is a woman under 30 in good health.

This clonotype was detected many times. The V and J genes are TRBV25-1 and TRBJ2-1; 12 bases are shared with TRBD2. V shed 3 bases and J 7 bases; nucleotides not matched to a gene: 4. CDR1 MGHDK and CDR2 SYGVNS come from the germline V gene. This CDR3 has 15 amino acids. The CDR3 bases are TGTGCCAGCAGTGAGACTAGCGGGAGACTGAATGAGCAGTTCTTC. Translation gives CASSETSGRLNEQFF.

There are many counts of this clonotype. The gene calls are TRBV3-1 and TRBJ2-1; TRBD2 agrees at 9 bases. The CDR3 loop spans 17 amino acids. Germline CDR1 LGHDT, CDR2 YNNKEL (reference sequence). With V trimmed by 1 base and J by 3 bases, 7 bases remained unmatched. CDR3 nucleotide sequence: TGTGCCAGCAGCCAAGGCAGCGGGAGGAGAAGCTACAATGAGCAGTTCTTC. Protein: CASSQGSGRRSYNEQFF.

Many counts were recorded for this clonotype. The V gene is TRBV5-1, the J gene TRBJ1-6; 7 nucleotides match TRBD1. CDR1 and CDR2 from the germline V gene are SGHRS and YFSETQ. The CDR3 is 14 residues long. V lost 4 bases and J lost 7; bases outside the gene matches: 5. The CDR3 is CASSRDSSNSPLHF. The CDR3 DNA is TGCGCCAGCAGCCGGGACAGTAGCAATTCACCCCTCCACTTT.

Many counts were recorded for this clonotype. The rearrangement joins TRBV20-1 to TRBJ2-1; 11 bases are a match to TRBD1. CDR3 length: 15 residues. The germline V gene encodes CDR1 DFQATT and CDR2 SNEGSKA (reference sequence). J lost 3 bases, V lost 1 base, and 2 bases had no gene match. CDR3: CSARAGTGGYNEQFF. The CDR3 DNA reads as TGCAGTGCTAGAGCGGGGACAGGGGGCTACAATGAGCAGTTCTTC.

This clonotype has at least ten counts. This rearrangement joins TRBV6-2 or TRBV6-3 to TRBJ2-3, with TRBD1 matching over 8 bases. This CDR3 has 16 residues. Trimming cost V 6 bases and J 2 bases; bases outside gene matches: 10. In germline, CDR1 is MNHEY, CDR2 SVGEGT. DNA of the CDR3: TGTGCCAGCAGACTAAGACAGGGGAGTCTCACAGATACGCAGTATTTT. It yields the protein CASRLRQGSLTDTQYF.

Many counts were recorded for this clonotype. The DNA of the CDR3 is TGTGCCAGCAGCGTAATGGGCCGGGACACCGGGGAGCTGTTTTTT. Translated: CASSVMGRDTGELFF. This rearrangement joins TRBV9 to TRBJ2-2; no clear D gene. This CDR3 spans 15 amino acids. CDR1 is SGDLS, CDR2 YYNGEE, per germline. The ends were cut back, 1 base at V and 3 bases at J, with 10 bases in the middle.

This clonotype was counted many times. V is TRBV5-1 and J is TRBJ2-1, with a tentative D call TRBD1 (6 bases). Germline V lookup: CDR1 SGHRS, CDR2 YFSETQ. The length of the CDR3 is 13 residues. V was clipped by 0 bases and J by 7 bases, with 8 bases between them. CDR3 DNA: TGCGCCAGCAGCTTGGGGACAGCGAATGAGCAGTTCTTC. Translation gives CASSLGTANEQFF. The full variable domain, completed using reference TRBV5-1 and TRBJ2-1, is KAGVTQTPRYLIKTRGQQVTLSCSPISGHRSVSWYQQTPGQGLQFLFEYFSETQRNKGNFPGRFSGRQFSNSRSEMNVSTLELGDSALYLCASSLGTANEQFFGPGTRLTVL.

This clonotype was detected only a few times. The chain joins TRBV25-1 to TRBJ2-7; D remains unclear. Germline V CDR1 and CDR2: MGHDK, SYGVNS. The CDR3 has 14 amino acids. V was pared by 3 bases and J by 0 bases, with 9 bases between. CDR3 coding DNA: TGTGCCAGCAGTGACTCCACATACTCCTACGAGCAGTACTTC. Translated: CASSDSTYSYEQYF.

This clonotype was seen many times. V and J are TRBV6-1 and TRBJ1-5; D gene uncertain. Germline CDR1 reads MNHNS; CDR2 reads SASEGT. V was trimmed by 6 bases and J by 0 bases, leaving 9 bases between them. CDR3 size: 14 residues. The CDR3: CASRPGYSNQPQHF. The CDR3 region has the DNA TGTGCCAGCAGGCCGGGTTATAGCAATCAGCCCCAGCATTTT.

Here the CDR3 reads CATSPTTGGTEAFF. CDR3 DNA: TGTGCCACCAGCCCTACGACAGGGGGAACTGAAGCTTTCTTT. This chain joins TRBV15 and TRBJ1-1; 9 nucleotides line up with TRBD1. Germline CDR1 and CDR2: LNHNV and YYDKDF (reference sequence). The CDR3 spans 14 residues. J lost 5 bases, V lost 5 bases, and 6 bases had no gene match.

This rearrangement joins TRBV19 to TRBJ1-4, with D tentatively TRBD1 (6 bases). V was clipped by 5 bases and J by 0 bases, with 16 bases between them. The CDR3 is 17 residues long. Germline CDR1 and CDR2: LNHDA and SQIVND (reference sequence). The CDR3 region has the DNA TGTGCCAGTAGTCCGGAACAGGGAGGAGCAACTAATGAAAAACTGTTTTTT. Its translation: CASSPEQGGATNEKLFF.

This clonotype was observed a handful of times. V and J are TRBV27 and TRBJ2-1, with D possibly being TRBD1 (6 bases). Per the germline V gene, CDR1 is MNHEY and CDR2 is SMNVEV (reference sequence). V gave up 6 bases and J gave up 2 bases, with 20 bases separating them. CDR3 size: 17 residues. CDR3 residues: CASSYLIGTLTYNEQFF. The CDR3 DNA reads TGTGCCAGCAGCTACCTGATCGGGACACTTACCTACAATGAGCAGTTCTTC.

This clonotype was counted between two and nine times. Written as DNA, the CDR3 is TGTGCCAGCAGCGGACAGGGGCGAGAGACCCAGTACTTC. It specifies CASSGQGRETQYF. The rearrangement uses TRBV12-3 or TRBV12-4 and TRBJ2-5, with 9 bases fitting TRBD1. V shed 6 bases and J 4 bases; nucleotides not matched to a gene: 3. The CDR3 is 13 amino acids.

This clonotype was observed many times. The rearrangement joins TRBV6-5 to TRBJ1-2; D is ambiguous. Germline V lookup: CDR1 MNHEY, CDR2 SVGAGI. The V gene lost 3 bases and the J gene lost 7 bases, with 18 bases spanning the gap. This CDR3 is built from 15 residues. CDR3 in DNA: TGTGCCAGCAGTTATTCCGGGATCTCCGGAGCTGGCTACACCTTC. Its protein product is CASSYSGISGAGYTF.

DNA of the CDR3: TGTGCCAGCAGCTTTCCACTAGCGGGGGGCACCCAGTACTTC. Protein: CASSFPLAGGTQYF. The chain recombines TRBV5-5 with TRBJ2-5, with 12 positions matching TRBD2. This CDR3 region has 14 residues. V trimming: 2 bases; J trimming: 8 bases; junction bases outside the gene matches: 4. Looked up from germline, CDR1 is SGHKS and CDR2 is YYEKEE (reference sequence).

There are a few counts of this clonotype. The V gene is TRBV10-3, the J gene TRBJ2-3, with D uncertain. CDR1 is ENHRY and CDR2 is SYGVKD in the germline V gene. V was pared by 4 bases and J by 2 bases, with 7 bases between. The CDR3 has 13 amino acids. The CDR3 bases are TGTGCCATCAGTGCGGGCAACACAGATACGCAGTATTTT. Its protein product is CAISAGNTDTQYF.

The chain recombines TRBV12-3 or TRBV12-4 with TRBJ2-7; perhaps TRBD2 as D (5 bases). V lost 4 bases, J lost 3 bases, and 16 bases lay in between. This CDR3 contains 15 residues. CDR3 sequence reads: CASSSPGRGLYEQYF. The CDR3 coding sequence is TGTGCCAGCAGTTCCCCGGGGAGAGGTCTCTACGAGCAGTACTTC.

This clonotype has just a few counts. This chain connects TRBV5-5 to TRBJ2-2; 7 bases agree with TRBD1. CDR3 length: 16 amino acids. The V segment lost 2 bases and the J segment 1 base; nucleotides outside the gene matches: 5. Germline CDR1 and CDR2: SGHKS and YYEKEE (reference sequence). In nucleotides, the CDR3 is TGTGCCAGCAGCTTCGGAAGGACAGGGAACACCGGGGAGCTGTTTTTT. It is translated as CASSFGRTGNTGELFF.

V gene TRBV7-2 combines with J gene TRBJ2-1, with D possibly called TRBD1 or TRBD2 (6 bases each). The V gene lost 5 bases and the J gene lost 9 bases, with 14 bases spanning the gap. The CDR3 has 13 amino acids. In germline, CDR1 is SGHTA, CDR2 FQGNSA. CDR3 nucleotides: TGTGCCAGCAGCGCTGGGGGGCCGAGTGAGCAGTTCTTC. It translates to CASSAGGPSEQFF.

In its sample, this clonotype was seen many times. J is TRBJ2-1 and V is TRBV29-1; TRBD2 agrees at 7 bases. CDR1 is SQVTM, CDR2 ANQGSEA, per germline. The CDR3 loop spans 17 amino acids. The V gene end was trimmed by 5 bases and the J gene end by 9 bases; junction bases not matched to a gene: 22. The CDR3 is CSVLPGAVLREMGEQFF. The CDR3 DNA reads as TGCAGCGTTTTGCCCGGCGCCGTACTGCGGGAGATGGGTGAGCAGTTCTTC.

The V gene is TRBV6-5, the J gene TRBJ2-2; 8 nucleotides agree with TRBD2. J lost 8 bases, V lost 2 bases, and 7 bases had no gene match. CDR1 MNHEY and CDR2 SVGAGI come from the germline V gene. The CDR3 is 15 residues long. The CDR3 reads CASSYGAGGAGELFF. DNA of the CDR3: TGTGCCAGCAGTTACGGGGCGGGAGGTGCTGGGGAGCTGTTTTTT.

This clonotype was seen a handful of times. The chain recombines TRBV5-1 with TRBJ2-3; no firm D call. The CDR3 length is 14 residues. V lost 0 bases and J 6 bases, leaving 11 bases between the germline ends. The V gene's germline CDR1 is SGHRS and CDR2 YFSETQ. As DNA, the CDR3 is TGCGCCAGCAGCTTGGAACGAGACTCCGATACGCAGTATTTT. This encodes CASSLERDSDTQYF. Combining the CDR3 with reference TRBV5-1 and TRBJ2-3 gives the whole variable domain KAGVTQTPRYLIKTRGQQVTLSCSPISGHRSVSWYQQTPGQGLQFLFEYFSETQRNKGNFPGRFSGRQFSNSRSEMNVSTLELGDSALYLCASSLERDSDTQYFGPGTRLTVL.

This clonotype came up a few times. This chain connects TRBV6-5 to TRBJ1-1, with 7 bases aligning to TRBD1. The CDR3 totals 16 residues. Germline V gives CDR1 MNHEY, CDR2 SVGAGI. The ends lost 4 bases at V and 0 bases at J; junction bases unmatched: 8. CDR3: CASSSRPGQLNTEAFF. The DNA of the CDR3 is TGTGCCAGCAGTTCGAGACCGGGACAGCTGAACACTGAAGCTTTCTTT.